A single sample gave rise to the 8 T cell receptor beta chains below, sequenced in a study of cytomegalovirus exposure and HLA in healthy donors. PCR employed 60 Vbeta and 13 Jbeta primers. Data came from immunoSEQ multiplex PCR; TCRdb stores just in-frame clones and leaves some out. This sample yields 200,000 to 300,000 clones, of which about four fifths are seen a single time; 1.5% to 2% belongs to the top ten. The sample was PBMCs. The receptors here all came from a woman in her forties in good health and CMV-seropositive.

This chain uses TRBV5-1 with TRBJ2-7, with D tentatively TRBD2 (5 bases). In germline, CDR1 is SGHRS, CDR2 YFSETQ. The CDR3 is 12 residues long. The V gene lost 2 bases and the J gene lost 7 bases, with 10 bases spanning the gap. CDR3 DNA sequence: TGCGCCAGCAGCTTCGAGGGAGTGGAGCAGTACTTC. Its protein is CASSFEGVEQYF.

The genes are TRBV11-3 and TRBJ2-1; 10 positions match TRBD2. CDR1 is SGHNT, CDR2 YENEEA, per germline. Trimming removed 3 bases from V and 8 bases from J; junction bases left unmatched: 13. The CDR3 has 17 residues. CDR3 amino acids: CASSLRGLAGVSDEQFF. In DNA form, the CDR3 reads TGTGCCAGCAGCTTGCGGGGGCTAGCGGGAGTCTCGGATGAGCAGTTCTTC.

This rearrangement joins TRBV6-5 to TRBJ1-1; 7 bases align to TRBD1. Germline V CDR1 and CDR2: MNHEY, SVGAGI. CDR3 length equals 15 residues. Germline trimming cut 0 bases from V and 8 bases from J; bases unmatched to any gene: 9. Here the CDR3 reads CASSYSGGQVKEAFF. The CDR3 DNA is TGTGCCAGCAGTTACTCCGGCGGACAGGTGAAAGAAGCTTTCTTT.

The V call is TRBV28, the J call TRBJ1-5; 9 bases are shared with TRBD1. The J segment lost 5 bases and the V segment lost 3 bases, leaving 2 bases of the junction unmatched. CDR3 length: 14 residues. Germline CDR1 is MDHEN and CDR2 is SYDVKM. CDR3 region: CASSLDRGDQPQHF. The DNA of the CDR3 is TGTGCCAGCAGTTTGGACAGGGGTGATCAGCCCCAGCATTTT.

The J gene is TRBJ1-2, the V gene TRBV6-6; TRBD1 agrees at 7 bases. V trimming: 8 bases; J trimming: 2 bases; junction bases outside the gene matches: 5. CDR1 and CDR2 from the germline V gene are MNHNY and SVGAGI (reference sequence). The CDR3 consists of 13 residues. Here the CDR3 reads CASDTGANYGYTF. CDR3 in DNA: TGTGCCAGCGACACAGGGGCAAACTATGGCTACACCTTC.

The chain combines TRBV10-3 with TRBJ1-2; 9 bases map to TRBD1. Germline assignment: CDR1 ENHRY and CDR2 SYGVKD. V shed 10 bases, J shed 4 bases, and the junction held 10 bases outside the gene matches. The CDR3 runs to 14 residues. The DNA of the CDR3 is TGTGCCACTGAGCCGGGACAGGGTGCCTATGGCTACACCTTC. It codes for CATEPGQGAYGYTF.

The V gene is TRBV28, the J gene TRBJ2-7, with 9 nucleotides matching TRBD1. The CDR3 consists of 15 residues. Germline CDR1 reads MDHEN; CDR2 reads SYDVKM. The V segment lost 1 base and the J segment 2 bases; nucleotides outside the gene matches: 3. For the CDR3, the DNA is TGTGCCAGCAGTTTATCGGACAGGGGACCCTACGAGCAGTACTTC. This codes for CASSLSDRGPYEQYF.

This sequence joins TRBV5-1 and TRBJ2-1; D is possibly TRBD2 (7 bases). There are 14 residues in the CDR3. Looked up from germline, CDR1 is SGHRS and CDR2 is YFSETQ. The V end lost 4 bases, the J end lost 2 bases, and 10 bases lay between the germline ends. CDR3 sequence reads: CASSQGTTYNEQFF. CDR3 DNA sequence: TGCGCCAGCAGCCAGGGGACTACCTACAATGAGCAGTTCTTC.